These 10 T cell receptor beta chains were sequenced from one sample in a study of T cells in tuberculosis. Data came from immunoSEQ multiplex PCR; TCRdb stores just in-frame clones and leaves some out. Here the sample spans 29,000 or so clones, 92% being singletons. The time point is: new active TB diagnosis, blood taken before or within 7 days of starting treatment. Sample: PBMCs, taken at tuberculosis diagnosis. Receptor source: an adult with tuberculosis.

This chain connects TRBV5-1 to TRBJ2-7; tentatively, D is TRBD2 (7 bases). The V and J ends lost 3 bases and 2 bases respectively, with 15 bases between them. Germline-derived CDR1 and CDR2 are SGHRS and YFSETQ. The CDR3 covers 15 residues. The CDR3 loop reads CASSSGAGATYEQYF. CDR3 nucleotide sequence: TGCGCCAGCAGCTCCGGGGCGGGGGCTACCTACGAGCAGTACTTC.

Concerning this clone: Distinct nucleotide sequences in the sample also encode this CDR3. The chain couples TRBV27 to TRBJ2-3, with 11 positions matching TRBD2. The CDR3 contains 14 residues. With V trimmed by 4 bases and J by 5 bases, 2 bases remained unmatched. CDR1 and CDR2 from the germline V gene are MNHEY and SMNVEV (reference sequence). CDR3 residues: CASSSLAGGDTQYF. The CDR3 nucleotides are TGTGCCAGCAGTTCTCTAGCGGGGGGAGATACGCAGTATTTT.

The rearrangement joins TRBV6-6 to TRBJ2-7, with 7 bases aligning to TRBD1. Germline CDR1 MNHNY, CDR2 SVGAGI (reference sequence). V trimming: 0 bases; J trimming: 2 bases; junction bases outside the gene matches: 4. The CDR3 length is 15 residues. Here the CDR3 DNA reads TGTGCCAGCAGTTACTCCCCGACAGGGCCCTACGAGCAGTACTTC. Its translation: CASSYSPTGPYEQYF.

The chain joins TRBV19 to TRBJ2-7, with D hard to call. The CDR3 spans 13 residues. CDR1 is LNHDA, CDR2 SQIVND, per germline (reference sequence). V lost 9 bases to trimming and J lost 0 bases, with 12 bases between them. Here the CDR3 DNA reads TGTGCCAGCAGTCGCCAGGACTCCTACGAGCAGTACTTC. Translated, it gives CASSRQDSYEQYF.

V gene TRBV7-2 combines with J gene TRBJ2-7; 15 nucleotides line up with TRBD2. Trimming took 6 bases from V and 0 from J; bases not matched to a gene: 3. Per the germline V gene, CDR1 is SGHTA and CDR2 is FQGNSA. The CDR3 has 16 residues. DNA for the CDR3: TGTGCCAGCAGTTGGACTAGCGGGGGGGCCTCCTACGAGCAGTACTTC. Amino acid sequence: CASSWTSGGASYEQYF.

In this sample, this clone turned up once. This chain connects TRBV19 to TRBJ1-5; 8 positions agree with TRBD1. After removal of 3 bases from V and 6 bases from J, the junction contained 10 bases not matched to a gene. This CDR3 comprises 16 residues. CDR1 and CDR2 from the germline V gene are LNHDA and SQIVND (reference sequence). CDR3 DNA sequence: TGTGCCAGTAGTATTTCTACAGGGGGTAGTTCTCAGCCCCAGCATTTT. Translation gives CASSISTGGSSQPQHF.

This clone was seen once. The chain has TRBV30 and TRBJ2-7; TRBD1 aligns across 9 bases. This CDR3 spans 14 amino acids. The germline V gene has CDR1 GTSNPN and CDR2 SVGIG (reference sequence). With V trimmed by 2 bases and J by 6 bases, 8 bases remained unmatched. DNA for the CDR3: TGTGCCTGGAGTACGGGACAGGGTCTCCTCGAGCAGTACTTC. Translating it yields CAWSTGQGLLEQYF.

The rearrangement joins TRBV6-6 to TRBJ2-7; 7 bases align to TRBD1. Germline V gene lookup returns CDR1 MNHNY and CDR2 SVGAGI (reference sequence). The CDR3 covers 15 residues. Germline trimming cut 4 bases from V and 2 bases from J; bases unmatched to any gene: 8. The CDR3 loop reads CASSSPGQSPYEQYF. CDR3 bases: TGTGCCAGCAGTTCTCCGGGACAGAGCCCCTACGAGCAGTACTTC.

This clone was counted a single time. The genes are TRBV18 and TRBJ1-6, with 7 bases lining up with TRBD1. This CDR3 spans 16 amino acids. The junction had 12 bases not matched to a gene; V was cut back by 6 bases and J by 7 bases. The germline gives CDR1 KGHSH, CDR2 LQKENI. The CDR3, as DNA: TGTGCCAGCTCGTCAGACAGGGCAGTGGGAAATTCACCCCTCCACTTT. Protein: CASSSDRAVGNSPLHF.

The chain uses TRBV28 and TRBJ1-2, with D possibly matching TRBD1 (6 bases). The ends were cut back, 9 bases at V and 3 bases at J, with 14 bases in the middle. The germline gives CDR1 MDHEN, CDR2 SYDVKM. The CDR3 contains 13 residues. Here the CDR3 DNA reads TGTGCCAGAAATCAGGGGAAGGACTATGGCTACACCTTC. Amino acid sequence: CARNQGKDYGYTF.